This T cell receptor beta chain appears in the sequencing data of a study of response to subunit inactivated influenza vaccine. Study-level findings and limits: With each seasonal influenza vaccination, the authors suggested, few new T cells are recruited.

With 2 bases clipped from V and 6 bases from J, the junction kept 4 bases outside the gene matches. The germline V gene encodes CDR1 DFQATT and CDR2 SNEGSKA (reference sequence). The CDR3 length is 13 residues. TCRdb recomputed calls from the RT-PCR reads with MiXCR, one row per CDR3 protein. This repertoire shows 600,000 to 850,000 distinct CDR3 sequences, around 15% found once; its top ten account for about 7.6%. Concerning this clonotype itself: Its antigen is undetermined.

This specimen was PBMCs from blood, taken approximately 15 days before vaccination. This clonotype was obtained from a man aged 50 to 60 who received an inactivated influenza vaccine. The V call is TRBV20-1, the J call TRBJ1-1; 9 nucleotides line up with TRBD1. The CDR3 DNA reads TGCAGTGCTAGAACAGGGGGCAGCCCTGAAGCTTTCTTT. The encoded protein is CSARTGGSPEAFF.